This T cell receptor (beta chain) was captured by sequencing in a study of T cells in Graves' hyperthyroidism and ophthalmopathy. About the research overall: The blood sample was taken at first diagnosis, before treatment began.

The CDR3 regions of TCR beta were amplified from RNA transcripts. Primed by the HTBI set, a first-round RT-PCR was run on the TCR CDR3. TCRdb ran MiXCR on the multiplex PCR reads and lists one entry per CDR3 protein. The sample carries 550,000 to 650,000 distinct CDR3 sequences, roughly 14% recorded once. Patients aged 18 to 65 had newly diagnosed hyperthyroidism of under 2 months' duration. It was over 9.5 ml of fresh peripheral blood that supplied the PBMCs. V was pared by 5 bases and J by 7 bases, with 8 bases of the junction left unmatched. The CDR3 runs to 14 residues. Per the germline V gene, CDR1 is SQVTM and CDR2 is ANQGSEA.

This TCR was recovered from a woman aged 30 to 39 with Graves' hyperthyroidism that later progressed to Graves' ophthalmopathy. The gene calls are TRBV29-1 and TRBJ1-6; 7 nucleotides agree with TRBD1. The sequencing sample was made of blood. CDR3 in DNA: TGCAGCGTTCGACCTGGGACAGAGAATTCACCCCTCCACTTT. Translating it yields CSVRPGTENSPLHF. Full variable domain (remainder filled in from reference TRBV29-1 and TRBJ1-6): SAVISQKPSRDICQRGTSLTIQCQVDSQVTMMFWYRQQPGQSLTLIATANQGSEATYESGFVIDKFPISRPNLTFSTLTVSNMSPEDSSIYLCSVRPGTENSPLHFGNGTRLTVT.